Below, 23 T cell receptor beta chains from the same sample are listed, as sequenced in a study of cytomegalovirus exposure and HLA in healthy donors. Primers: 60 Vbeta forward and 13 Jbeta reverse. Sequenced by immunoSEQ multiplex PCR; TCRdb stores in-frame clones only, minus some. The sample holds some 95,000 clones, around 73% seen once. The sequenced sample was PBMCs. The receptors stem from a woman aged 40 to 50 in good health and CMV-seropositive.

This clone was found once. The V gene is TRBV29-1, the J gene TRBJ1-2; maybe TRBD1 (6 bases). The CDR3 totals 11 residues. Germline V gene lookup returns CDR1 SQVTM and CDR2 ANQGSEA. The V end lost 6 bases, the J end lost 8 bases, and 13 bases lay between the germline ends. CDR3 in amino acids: CSVQGSQGYTF. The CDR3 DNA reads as TGCAGCGTACAGGGTTCCCAAGGCTACACCTTC. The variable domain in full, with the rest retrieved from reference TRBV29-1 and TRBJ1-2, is SAVISQKPSRDICQRGTSLTIQCQVDSQVTMMFWYRQQPGQSLTLIATANQGSEATYESGFVIDKFPISRPNLTFSTLTVSNMSPEDSSIYLCSVQGSQGYTFGSGTRLTVV.

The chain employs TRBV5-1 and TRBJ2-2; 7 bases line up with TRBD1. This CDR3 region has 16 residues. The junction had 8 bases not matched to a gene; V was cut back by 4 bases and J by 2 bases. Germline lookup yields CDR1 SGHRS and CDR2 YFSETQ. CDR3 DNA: TGCGCCAGCAGCCGAACCGGGACAGCTAACACCGGGGAGCTGTTTTTT. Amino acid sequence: CASSRTGTANTGELFF.

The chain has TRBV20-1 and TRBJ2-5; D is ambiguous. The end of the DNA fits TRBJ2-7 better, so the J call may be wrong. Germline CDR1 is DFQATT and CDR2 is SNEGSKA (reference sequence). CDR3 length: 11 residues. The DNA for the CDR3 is TGCAGTGCTAGCTACCAACGCGAGCAGTACTTC. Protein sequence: CSASYQREQYF.

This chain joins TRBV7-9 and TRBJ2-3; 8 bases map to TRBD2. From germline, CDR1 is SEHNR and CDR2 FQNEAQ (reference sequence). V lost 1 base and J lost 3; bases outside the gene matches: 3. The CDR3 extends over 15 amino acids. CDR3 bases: TGTGCCAGCAGCTTAGATGGGACTAGGACAGATACGCAGTATTTT. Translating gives CASSLDGTRTDTQYF.

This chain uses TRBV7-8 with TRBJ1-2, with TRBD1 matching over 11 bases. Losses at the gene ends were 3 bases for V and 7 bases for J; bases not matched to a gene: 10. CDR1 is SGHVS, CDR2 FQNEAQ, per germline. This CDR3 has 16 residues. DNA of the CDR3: TGTGCCAGCAGCTTGTCTCATTCCGGGACAGGGGGTGGCTACACCTTC. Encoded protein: CASSLSHSGTGGGYTF. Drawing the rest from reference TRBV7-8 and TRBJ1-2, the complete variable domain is GAGVSQSPRYKVAKRGQDVALRCDPISGHVSLFWYQQALGQGPEFLTYFQNEAQLDKSGLPSDRFFAERPEGSVSTLKIQRTQQEDSAVYLCASSLSHSGTGGGYTFGSGTRLTVV.

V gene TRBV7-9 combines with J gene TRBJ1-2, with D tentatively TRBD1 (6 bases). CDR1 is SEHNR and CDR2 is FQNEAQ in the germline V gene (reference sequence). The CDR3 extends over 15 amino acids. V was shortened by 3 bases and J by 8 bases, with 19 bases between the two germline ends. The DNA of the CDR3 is TGTGCCAGCAGCTTGCCCGGGACAAGGGCTATGGGCTACACCTTC. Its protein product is CASSLPGTRAMGYTF.

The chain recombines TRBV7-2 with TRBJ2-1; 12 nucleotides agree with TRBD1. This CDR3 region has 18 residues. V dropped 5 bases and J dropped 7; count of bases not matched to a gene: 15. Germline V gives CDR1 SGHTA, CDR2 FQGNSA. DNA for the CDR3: TGTGCCAGCAGCCACCGGGGGATGGGGACAGGGGGCAGGAATGAGCAGTTCTTC. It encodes CASSHRGMGTGGRNEQFF.

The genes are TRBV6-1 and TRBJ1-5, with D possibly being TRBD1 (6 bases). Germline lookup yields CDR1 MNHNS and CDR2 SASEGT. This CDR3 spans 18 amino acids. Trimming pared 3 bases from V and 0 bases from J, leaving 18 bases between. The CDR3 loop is CASSEGVGRGYSNQPQHF. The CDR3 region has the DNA TGTGCCAGCAGTGAGGGGGTCGGGAGGGGGTATAGCAATCAGCCCCAGCATTTT.

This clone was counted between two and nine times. The CDR3 nucleotides read TGTGCCAGCATATGGCGGGATGGCACAGATACGCAGTATTTT. Amino acid sequence: CASIWRDGTDTQYF. The chain links TRBV2 to TRBJ2-3; D is possibly TRBD2 (6 bases). Per the germline V gene, CDR1 is SNHLY and CDR2 is FYNNEI. CDR3 length equals 14 residues. V lost 7 bases and J lost 1, with 12 bases in between.

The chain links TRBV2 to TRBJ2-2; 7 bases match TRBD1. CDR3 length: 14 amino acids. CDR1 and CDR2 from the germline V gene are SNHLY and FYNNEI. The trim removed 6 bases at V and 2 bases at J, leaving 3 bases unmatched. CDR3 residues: CASSRQGNTGELFF. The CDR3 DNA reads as TGTGCCAGCAGCAGACAGGGAAACACCGGGGAGCTGTTTTTT.

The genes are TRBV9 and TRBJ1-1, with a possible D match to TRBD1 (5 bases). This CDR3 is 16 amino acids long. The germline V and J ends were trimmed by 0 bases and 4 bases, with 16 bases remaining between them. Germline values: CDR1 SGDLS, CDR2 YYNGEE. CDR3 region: CASSVEPGLGGTEAFF. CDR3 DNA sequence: TGTGCCAGCAGCGTAGAACCGGGTCTGGGGGGCACTGAAGCTTTCTTT.

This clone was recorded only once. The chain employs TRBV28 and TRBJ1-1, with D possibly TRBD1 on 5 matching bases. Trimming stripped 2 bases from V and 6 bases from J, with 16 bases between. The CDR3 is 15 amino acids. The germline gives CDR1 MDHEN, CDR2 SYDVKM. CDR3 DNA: TGTGCCAGCAGTTTAGCTGGCAGGGCAGGACCTGAAGCTTTCTTT. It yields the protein CASSLAGRAGPEAFF.

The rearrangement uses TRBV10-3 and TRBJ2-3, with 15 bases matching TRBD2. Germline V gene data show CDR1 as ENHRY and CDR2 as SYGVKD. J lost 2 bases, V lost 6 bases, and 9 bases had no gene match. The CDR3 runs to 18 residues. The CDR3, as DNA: TGTGCCATCAGCGAATCCGGGACTAGCGGGAGGTCCACAGATACGCAGTATTTT. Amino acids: CAISESGTSGRSTDTQYF.

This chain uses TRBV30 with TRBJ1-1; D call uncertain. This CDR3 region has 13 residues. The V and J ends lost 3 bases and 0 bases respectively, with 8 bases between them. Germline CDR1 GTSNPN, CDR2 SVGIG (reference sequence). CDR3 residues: CAWRAQMNTEAFF. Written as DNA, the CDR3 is TGTGCCTGGAGAGCACAGATGAACACTGAAGCTTTCTTT.

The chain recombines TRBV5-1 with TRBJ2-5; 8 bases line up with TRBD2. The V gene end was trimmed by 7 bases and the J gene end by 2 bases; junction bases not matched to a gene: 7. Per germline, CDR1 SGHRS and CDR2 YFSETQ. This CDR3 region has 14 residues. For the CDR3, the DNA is TGCGCCAGCCCCGGGAGGGGACTGCAAGAGACCCAGTACTTC. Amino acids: CASPGRGLQETQYF.

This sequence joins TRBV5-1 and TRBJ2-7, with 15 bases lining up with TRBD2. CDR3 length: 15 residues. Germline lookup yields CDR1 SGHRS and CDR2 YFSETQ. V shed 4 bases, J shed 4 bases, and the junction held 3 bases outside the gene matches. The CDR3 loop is CASSIGLAGGYEQYF. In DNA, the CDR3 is TGCGCCAGCAGCATCGGACTAGCGGGAGGGTACGAGCAGTACTTC.

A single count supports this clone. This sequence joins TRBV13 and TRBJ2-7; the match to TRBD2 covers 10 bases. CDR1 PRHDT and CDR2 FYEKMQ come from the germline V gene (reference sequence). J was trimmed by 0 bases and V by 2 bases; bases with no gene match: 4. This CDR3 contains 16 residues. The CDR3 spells CASSLHGTSDSYEQYF. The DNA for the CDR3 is TGTGCCAGCAGCTTACACGGGACTAGCGACTCCTACGAGCAGTACTTC.

CDR3 loop: CASSLGGGGQGGPTYEQYF. Here the CDR3 DNA reads TGTGCCAGCAGCTTAGGCGGGGGGGGACAGGGGGGGCCTACCTACGAGCAGTACTTC. The chain links TRBV7-9 to TRBJ2-7; 11 bases map to TRBD1. V lost 1 base and J lost 2; bases outside the gene matches: 13. Per the germline V gene, CDR1 is SEHNR and CDR2 is FQNEAQ (reference sequence). CDR3 length: 19 residues.

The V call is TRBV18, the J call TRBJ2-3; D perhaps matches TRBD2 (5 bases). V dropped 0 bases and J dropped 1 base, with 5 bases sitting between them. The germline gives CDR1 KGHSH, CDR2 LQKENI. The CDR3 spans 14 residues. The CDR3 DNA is TGTGCCAGCTCACCACCGAGGGGCACAGATACGCAGTATTTT. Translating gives CASSPPRGTDTQYF.

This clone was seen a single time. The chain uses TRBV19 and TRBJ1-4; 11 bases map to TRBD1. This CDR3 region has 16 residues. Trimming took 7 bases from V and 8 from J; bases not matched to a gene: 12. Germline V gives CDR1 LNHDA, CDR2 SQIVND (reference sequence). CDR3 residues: CASTPTGTGGLEKLFF. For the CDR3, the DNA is TGTGCCAGTACCCCGACCGGGACAGGGGGGTTGGAAAAACTGTTTTTT.

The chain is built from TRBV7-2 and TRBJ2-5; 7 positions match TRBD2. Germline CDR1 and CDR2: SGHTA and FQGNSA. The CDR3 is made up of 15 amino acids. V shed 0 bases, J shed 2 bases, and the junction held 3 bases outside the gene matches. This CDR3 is CASSLAGAGQETQYF. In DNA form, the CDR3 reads TGTGCCAGCAGCTTAGCGGGAGCGGGGCAAGAGACCCAGTACTTC.

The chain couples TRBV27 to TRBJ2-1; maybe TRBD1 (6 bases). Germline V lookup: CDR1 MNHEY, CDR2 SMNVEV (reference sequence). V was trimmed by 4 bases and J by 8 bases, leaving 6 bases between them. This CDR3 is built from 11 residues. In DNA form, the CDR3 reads TGTGCCAGCAGTTGGGGGCATGAGCAGTTCTTC. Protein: CASSWGHEQFF.

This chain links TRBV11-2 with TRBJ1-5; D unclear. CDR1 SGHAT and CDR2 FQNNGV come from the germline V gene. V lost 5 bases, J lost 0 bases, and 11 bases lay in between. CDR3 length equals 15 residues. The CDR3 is CASSPLSYSNQPQHF. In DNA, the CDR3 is TGTGCCAGCAGCCCCTTGAGCTATAGCAATCAGCCCCAGCATTTT.